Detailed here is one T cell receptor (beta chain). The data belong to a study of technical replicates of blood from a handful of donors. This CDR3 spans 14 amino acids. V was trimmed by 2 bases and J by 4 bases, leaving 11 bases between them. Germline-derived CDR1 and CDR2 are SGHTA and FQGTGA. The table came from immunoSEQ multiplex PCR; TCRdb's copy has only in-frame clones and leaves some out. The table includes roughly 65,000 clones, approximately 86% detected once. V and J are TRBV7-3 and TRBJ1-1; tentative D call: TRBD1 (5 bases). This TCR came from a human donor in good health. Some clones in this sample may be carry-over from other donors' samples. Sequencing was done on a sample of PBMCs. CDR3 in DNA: TGTGCCAGCAGCTTACTGGGGGGTTCCACTGAAGCTTTCTTT. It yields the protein CASSLLGGSTEAFF.